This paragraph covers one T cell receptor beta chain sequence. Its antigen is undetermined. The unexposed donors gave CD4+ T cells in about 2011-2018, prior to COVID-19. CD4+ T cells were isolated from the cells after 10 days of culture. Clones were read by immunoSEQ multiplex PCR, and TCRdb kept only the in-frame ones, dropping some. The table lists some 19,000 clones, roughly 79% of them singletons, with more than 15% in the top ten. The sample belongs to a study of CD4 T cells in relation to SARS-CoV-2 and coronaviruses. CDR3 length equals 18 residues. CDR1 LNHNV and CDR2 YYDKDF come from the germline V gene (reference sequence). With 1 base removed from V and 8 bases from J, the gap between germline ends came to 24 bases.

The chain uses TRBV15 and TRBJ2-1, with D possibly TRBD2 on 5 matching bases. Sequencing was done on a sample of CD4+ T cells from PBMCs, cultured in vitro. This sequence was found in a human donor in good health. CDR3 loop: CATSRVITIGSLGDEQFF. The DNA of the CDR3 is TGTGCCACCAGCAGAGTTATCACCATCGGATCCCTCGGGGATGAGCAGTTCTTC. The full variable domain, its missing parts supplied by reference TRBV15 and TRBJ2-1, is DAMVIQNPRYQVTQFGKPVTLSCSQTLNHNVMYWYQQKSSQAPKLLFHYYDKDFNNEADTPDNFQSRRPNTSFCFLDIRSPGLGDTAMYLCATSRVITIGSLGDEQFFGPGTRLTVL.